The source of this TCR beta chain is a study of PD-1 blockade in classical Hodgkin lymphoma. About the study: Patients were infused with nivolumab 3 mg/kg every 2 weeks.

Assay: immunoSEQ multiplex PCR; the TCRdb copy retains only in-frame clones and omits some. The sample lists tens of thousands of clones; 70% to 85% were seen once. The ends lost 5 bases at V and 0 bases at J; junction bases unmatched: 3. The germline CDR1 and CDR2 sequences are LNHDA and SQIVND (reference sequence). CDR3 length: 15 residues. Documented time point: cycle 4 day 1 (C4D1), after about 6 weeks of nivolumab. Every patient relapsed after autologous stem cell transplantation, and brentuximab vedotin exposure varied. It was by magnetic negative selection that CD4+ T cells were purified from thawed PBMCs. Patients reached a best response of complete response, partial response or progressive disease. Comment on this clone: Its antigen is not identified.

Findings and caveats of the study: Reported baseline diversity: healthy donors highest, relapsed/refractory patients lowest.

This material consisted of CD4+ T cells from blood, taken before the fourth cycle of nivolumab. The receptor comes from a human donor with classical Hodgkin lymphoma. This rearrangement joins TRBV19 to TRBJ1-5; 8 nucleotides agree with TRBD1. The CDR3 loop reads CASSGDRYSNQPQHF. For the CDR3, the DNA is TGTGCCAGTAGTGGGGACAGGTATAGCAATCAGCCCCAGCATTTT.